This TCR beta chain was captured in a study of PD-L1 blockade in urothelial cancer. Concerning this clone: No antigen is known for it.

This table comes from immunoSEQ multiplex PCR, and its TCRdb copy is limited to in-frame clones, with some not included. The repertoire holds approximately 65,000 clones, with roughly 91% as singletons. Germline V CDR1 and CDR2: DFQATT, SNEGSKA (reference sequence). This CDR3 is 11 amino acids long. Trimming removed 8 bases from V and 2 bases from J, with 9 bases in between. Regarding the study as a whole: Pretreatment blood TCR clonality under the median forecast improved survival.

The receptor was isolated from a man aged 60 to 69 with urothelial cancer. The chain is built from TRBV20-1 and TRBJ1-1; tentatively, D is TRBD1 (5 bases). The sequencing here drew on PBMCs, taken around atezolizumab (anti-PD-L1) treatment. The CDR3 reads CSTQGNTEAFF. For the CDR3, the DNA is TGCAGTACCCAGGGTAACACTGAAGCTTTCTTT.